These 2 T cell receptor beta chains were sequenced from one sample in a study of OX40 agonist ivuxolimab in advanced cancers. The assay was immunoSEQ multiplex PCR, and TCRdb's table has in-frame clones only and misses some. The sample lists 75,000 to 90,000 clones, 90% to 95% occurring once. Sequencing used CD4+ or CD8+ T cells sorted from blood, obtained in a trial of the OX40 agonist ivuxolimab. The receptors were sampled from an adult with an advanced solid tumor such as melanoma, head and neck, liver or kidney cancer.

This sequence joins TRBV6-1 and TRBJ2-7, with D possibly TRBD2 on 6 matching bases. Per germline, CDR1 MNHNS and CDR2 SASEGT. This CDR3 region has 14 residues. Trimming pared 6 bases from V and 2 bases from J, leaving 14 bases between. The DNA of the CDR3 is TGTGCCAGCAGGGAGCCAGGAGGGGCCTACGAGCAGTACTTC. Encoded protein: CASREPGGAYEQYF.

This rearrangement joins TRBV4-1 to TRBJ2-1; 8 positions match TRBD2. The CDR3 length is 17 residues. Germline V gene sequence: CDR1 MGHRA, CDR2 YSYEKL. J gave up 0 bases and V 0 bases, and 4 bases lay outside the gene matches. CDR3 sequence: CASSQDLSGSSYNEQFF. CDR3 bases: TGCGCCAGCAGCCAAGATCTCAGCGGGAGCTCCTACAATGAGCAGTTCTTC.